A selection of T cell receptor beta chains follows, all from one sample in a study of regulatory T cells in long-lasting Graves disease. TCRdb re-analysed the multiplex PCR reads in MiXCR, keeping a single row per CDR3 protein. The sample comprises about 300,000 distinct CDR3 sequences, 22% of which are singletons, and 56% rests with the top ten. The source material was peripheral blood mononuclear cells (PBMCs), sampled when the disease was refractory, from a patient treated with antithyroid drugs. These receptors were obtained from a female donor with Graves disease. Both conserved end residues are part of each CDR3. The order of the fields is V gene, J gene, clone size, D gene, CDR3 protein, CDR3 DNA. The D gene is left open where the match is weak. Rows give clone size only sometimes, using once, few, many, or a class for an expanded clone.

v_gene: TRBV11-2
j_gene: TRBJ1-6
abundance: many
d_gene: .
CDR3aa: CASSLYGADSPLHF
CDR3nt: TGTGCCAGCAGCTTGTATGGGGCCGATTCACCCCTCCACTTT

v_gene: TRBV6-1
j_gene: TRBJ1-3
abundance: .
d_gene: .
CDR3aa: CASSEALPAAGNTIYF
CDR3nt: TGTGCCAGCAGTGAAGCGCTTCCGGCAGCTGGAAACACCATATATTTT

v_gene: TRBV20-1
j_gene: TRBJ2-7
abundance: many
d_gene: .
CDR3aa: CSASLSAAGWEQYF
CDR3nt: TGCAGTGCTAGTCTTTCTGCGGCGGGGTGGGAGCAGTACTTC

v_gene: TRBV28
j_gene: TRBJ2-2
abundance: many
d_gene: .
CDR3aa: CASSFPARGAGELFF
CDR3nt: TGTGCCAGCAGTTTCCCGGCAAGAGGTGCCGGGGAGCTGTTTTTT

v_gene: TRBV11-2
j_gene: TRBJ2-6
abundance: .
d_gene: .
CDR3aa: CASLPFSGANVLTF
CDR3nt: TGTGCCAGCTTGCCTTTTTCTGGGGCCAACGTCCTGACTTTC

v_gene: TRBV4-2
j_gene: TRBJ2-5
abundance: .
d_gene: TRBD2
CDR3aa: CASSQEALAGGRQETQYF
CDR3nt: TGTGCCAGCAGCCAAGAAGCGCTAGCGGGAGGGAGGCAAGAGACCCAGTACTTC

v_gene: TRBV12-3/TRBV12-4
j_gene: TRBJ2-2
abundance: many
d_gene: TRBD2
CDR3aa: CASSRPALAGGNTGELFF
CDR3nt: TGTGCCAGCAGCCGACCTGCACTAGCGGGGGGGAACACCGGGGAGCTGTTTTTT

v_gene: TRBV20-1
j_gene: TRBJ1-4
abundance: few
d_gene: TRBD1
CDR3aa: CSAPRGDEKLFF
CDR3nt: TGCAGTGCCCCCAGGGGGGATGAAAAACTGTTTTTT

v_gene: TRBV20-1
j_gene: TRBJ2-2
abundance: few
d_gene: .
CDR3aa: CSAPYGPRRELFF
CDR3nt: TGCAGTGCTCCCTACGGTCCTCGAAGGGAGCTGTTTTTT

v_gene: TRBV20-1
j_gene: TRBJ1-5
abundance: many
d_gene: TRBD1
CDR3aa: CSATVAQGATGLYSNQPQHF
CDR3nt: TGCAGTGCTACCGTAGCTCAGGGGGCCACTGGGCTCTATAGCAATCAGCCCCAGCATTTT

v_gene: TRBV6-6
j_gene: TRBJ1-3
abundance: few
d_gene: .
CDR3aa: CASSYSRERPPHTIYF
CDR3nt: TGTGCCAGCAGTTACTCGAGGGAAAGGCCGCCACACACCATATATTTT

v_gene: TRBV11-3
j_gene: TRBJ2-1
abundance: few
d_gene: TRBD1
CDR3aa: CASSLMQGADEQFF
CDR3nt: TGTGCCAGCAGCTTAATGCAGGGGGCTGATGAGCAGTTCTTC

v_gene: TRBV2
j_gene: TRBJ2-5
abundance: many
d_gene: .
CDR3aa: CAKSGDQETQYF
CDR3nt: TGTGCCAAGTCGGGAGACCAAGAGACCCAGTACTTC

v_gene: TRBV12-3/TRBV12-4
j_gene: TRBJ1-2
abundance: many
d_gene: TRBD1
CDR3aa: CASSLASGQGLITF
CDR3nt: TGTGCCAGCAGTTTAGCTTCGGGACAGGGACTCATAACCTTC

v_gene: TRBV9
j_gene: TRBJ2-5
abundance: few
d_gene: .
CDR3aa: CASNVLGGVQETQYF
CDR3nt: TGTGCCAGCAACGTACTAGGCGGGGTACAAGAGACCCAGTACTTC

v_gene: TRBV19
j_gene: TRBJ2-7
abundance: once
d_gene: .
CDR3aa: CASSPAGTGDYEQYF
CDR3nt: TGTGCCAGTAGCCCTGCCGGGACGGGGGACTACGAGCAGTACTTC

v_gene: TRBV29-1
j_gene: TRBJ2-2
abundance: once
d_gene: TRBD1
CDR3aa: CSVGQGADTGELFF
CDR3nt: TGCAGCGTCGGACAGGGGGCGGACACCGGGGAGCTGTTTTTT

v_gene: TRBV6-2/TRBV6-3
j_gene: TRBJ2-7
abundance: .
d_gene: TRBD1
CDR3aa: CANRTGEWVYEQYF
CDR3nt: TGTGCCAACAGGACAGGGGAGTGGGTCTACGAGCAGTACTTC